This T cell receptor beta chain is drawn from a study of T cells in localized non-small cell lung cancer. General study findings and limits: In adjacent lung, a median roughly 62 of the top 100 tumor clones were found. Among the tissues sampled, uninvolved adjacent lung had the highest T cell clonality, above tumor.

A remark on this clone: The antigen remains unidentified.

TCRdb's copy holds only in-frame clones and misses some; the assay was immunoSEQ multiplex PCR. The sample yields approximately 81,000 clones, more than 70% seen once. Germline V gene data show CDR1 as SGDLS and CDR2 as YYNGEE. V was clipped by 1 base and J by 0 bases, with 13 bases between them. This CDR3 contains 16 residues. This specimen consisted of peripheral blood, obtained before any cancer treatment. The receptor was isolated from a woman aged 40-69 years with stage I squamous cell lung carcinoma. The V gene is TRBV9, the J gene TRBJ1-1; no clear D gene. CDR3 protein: CASSVSALVMNTEAFF. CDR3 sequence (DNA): TGTGCCAGCAGCGTAAGCGCTTTGGTCATGAACACTGAAGCTTTCTTT.